This T cell receptor (beta chain) was observed in a study of beta chain features in type 1 diabetes. Turning to the study itself: Healthy donors and patients had similar age, gender and cell yields.

This clone showed up just a few times. CDR1 is SGHTA, CDR2 FQGNSA, per germline. Between the trimmed V and J ends, which lost 5 bases and 2 bases, there was a span of 15 bases. CDR3 length equals 15 residues. Since all of the isolated RNA was reverse transcribed, expressed TCRB transcripts were what got sequenced. Assay used: immunoSEQ multiplex PCR; TCRdb lists only in-frame clones, some missing. The sample has approximately 400,000 clones, more than 13% seen once. Sequences were obtained from naive CD4+ T cells from blood. The chain uses TRBV7-2 and TRBJ2-5, with unresolved D. The sequence was obtained from a woman between 18 and 29 years old in good health. CDR3 region: CASSPQWRLQETQYF. The DNA for the CDR3 is TGTGCCAGCAGCCCCCAGTGGCGGTTACAAGAGACCCAGTACTTC.